Listed below are T cell receptor beta chains from one sample, sequenced in a study of blood T cell repertoires in COVID-19. The repertoire was sequenced with immunoSEQ multiplex PCR; TCRdb's copy has only in-frame clones and lacks some. The sample lists about 68,000 clones, 75% to 85% seen once, with roughly 24% in the top ten. Sequenced input: peripheral blood. The origin of the receptors is a man in his fifties with acute or convalescent COVID-19. CDR3s include the opening cysteine and the closing phenylalanine or tryptophan. Each record gives: V gene, D gene, J gene, clone size, CDR3 protein, CDR3 DNA. D genes are given only for firm matches. The size of a clone is reported for some rows only, either as once, few or many, or as a class for expanded clones.

TRBV4-1,TRBD2,TRBJ2-7,.,CASSPSGGPYEQYF,TGCGCCAGCAGCCCCAGCGGGGGCCCCTACGAGCAGTACTTC
TRBV6-6,.,TRBJ2-7,many,CASSPGRAEQYF,TGTGCCAGCAGTCCCGGCAGGGCAGAGCAGTACTTC
TRBV10-3,TRBD2,TRBJ2-5,.,CAIGGLAGGVETQYF,TGTGCCATCGGGGGACTAGCGGGGGGTGTAGAGACCCAGTACTTC
TRBV5-4,.,TRBJ1-2,.,CASSYDRTYGYTF,TGTGCCAGCAGCTACGACAGGACCTATGGCTACACCTTC
TRBV9,TRBD2,TRBJ2-1,.,CASSESGGDYNEQFF,TGTGCCAGCAGCGAGAGCGGGGGCGACTACAATGAGCAGTTCTTC
TRBV5-4,TRBD1,TRBJ2-2,.,CASRPQGANTGELFF,TGTGCCAGCAGGCCACAGGGGGCGAACACCGGGGAGCTGTTTTTT
TRBV30,.,TRBJ2-1,.,CAWSPWGDLGNEQFF,TGTGCCTGGAGCCCGTGGGGGGATCTCGGGAATGAGCAGTTCTTC
TRBV6-5,TRBD1,TRBJ2-4,.,CASSYSGGSGNIQYF,TGTGCCAGCAGTTACTCAGGGGGCTCCGGGAACATTCAGTACTTC
TRBV6-5,TRBD1,TRBJ1-3,.,CASTGQGNTIYF,TGTGCCAGCACAGGACAGGGGAACACCATATATTTT
TRBV28,TRBD2,TRBJ2-7,.,CASRSSGNTYEQYF,TGTGCCAGCAGGTCTAGCGGGAACACCTACGAGCAGTACTTC
TRBV7-9,.,TRBJ2-3,few,CASSLGDKMFSQYF,TGTGCCAGCAGCTTGGGGGACAAAATGTTTTCGCAGTATTTT
TRBV10-3,.,TRBJ1-1,.,CAIRDSDTEAFF,TGTGCCATCAGGGACAGCGACACTGAAGCTTTCTTT
TRBV10-2,.,TRBJ1-5,.,CASSEGAQQPQHF,TGCGCCAGCAGTGAGGGGGCGCAACAGCCCCAGCATTTT
TRBV6-5,.,TRBJ2-7,.,CASRNDRSYEQYF,TGTGCCAGCAGAAATGACAGATCCTACGAGCAGTACTTC
TRBV19,TRBD1,TRBJ1-5,.,CASQTRGPSNQPQHF,TGTGCCAGTCAAACCAGGGGGCCTAGCAATCAGCCCCAGCATTTT
TRBV20-1,TRBD2,TRBJ2-3,.,CSASRLAGTDTQYF,TGCAGTGCTAGTAGGCTAGCGGGAACAGATACGCAGTATTTT
TRBV5-1,TRBD2,TRBJ2-5,once,CASSLTFAGGQETQYF,TGCGCCAGCAGCTTAACCTTTGCGGGGGGCCAAGAGACCCAGTACTTC
TRBV2,.,TRBJ1-3,.,CASSVQRQAGNTIYF,TGTGCCAGCAGTGTTCAGCGACAGGCTGGAAACACCATATATTTT
TRBV9,.,TRBJ1-2,.,CASSAATGFYGYTF,TGTGCCAGCAGCGCCGCGACAGGTTTCTATGGCTACACCTTC
TRBV10-1,TRBD2,TRBJ2-3,.,CASSDQLAESTDTQYF,TGCGCCAGCAGTGATCAGCTAGCGGAGAGCACAGATACGCAGTATTTT
TRBV11-2,.,TRBJ2-2,.,CASSLASGELFF,TGTGCCAGCAGCCTCGCGTCGGGGGAGCTGTTTTTT
TRBV7-8,.,TRBJ2-3,.,CASSSDYDTQYF,TGTGCCAGCAGCTCCGACTATGATACGCAGTATTTT
TRBV5-1,TRBD1,TRBJ1-2,.,CASSSTPPGTGEGNYGYTF,TGCGCCAGCAGCTCGACCCCCCCCGGGACAGGCGAGGGTAACTATGGCTACACCTTC
TRBV3-1/TRBV3-2,.,TRBJ2-1,.,CASSHRGNYAHNEQFF,TGTGCCAGCAGCCACCGGGGGAATTATGCCCACAATGAGCAGTTCTTC
TRBV9,TRBD2,TRBJ2-1,.,CASSASGVSYNEQFF,TGTGCCAGCAGCGCCAGCGGGGTCTCCTACAATGAGCAGTTCTTC
TRBV7-3,TRBD2,TRBJ2-2,.,CASSLRASGATGELFF,TGTGCCAGCAGCTTAAGGGCTAGCGGGGCCACCGGGGAGCTGTTTTTT